This TCR beta chain comes out of a study of regulatory T cells in long-lasting Graves disease. Study summary: New Graves' disease cases had less than 3 months of antithyroid drugs.

Ten or more counts support this clonotype. Antigen: not known. A junction boundary mismatches the germline segment, possibly from a read error. The time point: newly diagnosed GD, antithyroid drugs for less than 3 months. Researchers made the TCR library from RNA that was extracted from PBMCs. The CDR3 extends over 16 amino acids. Germline assignment: CDR1 MGHRA and CDR2 YSYEKL. Building of the TCR beta libraries involved iRepertoire HTBI primers and Arm-PCR of CDR3 regions. TCRdb used MiXCR to reprocess the multiplex PCR reads, holding one entry per CDR3 protein. The table lists 370,000 or so distinct CDR3 sequences, around 15% of them singletons, with about 19% in the top ten. General study findings and limits: For persistent Graves' patients, TCR diversity was lower than for newly diagnosed ones. Accuracy may have been reduced by the small sample size.

This sample also belongs to another study, concerning T cells in Graves' hyperthyroidism and ophthalmopathy. That publication notes: TCR CDR3 regions were first amplified by RT-PCR with HTBI primers.

This receptor was taken from a woman aged 18 to 35 with Graves disease. The V gene is TRBV4-1, the J gene TRBJ2-3; 8 bases are a match to TRBD2. Sample: peripheral blood mononuclear cells (PBMCs), taken at new diagnosis, from a patient treated with antithyroid drugs. The CDR3 DNA reads as TGTGCCAGCAGCCCTGACCAGGCTAGCGGGACAGATACGCAGTATTTT. Protein: CASSPDQASGTDTQYF.